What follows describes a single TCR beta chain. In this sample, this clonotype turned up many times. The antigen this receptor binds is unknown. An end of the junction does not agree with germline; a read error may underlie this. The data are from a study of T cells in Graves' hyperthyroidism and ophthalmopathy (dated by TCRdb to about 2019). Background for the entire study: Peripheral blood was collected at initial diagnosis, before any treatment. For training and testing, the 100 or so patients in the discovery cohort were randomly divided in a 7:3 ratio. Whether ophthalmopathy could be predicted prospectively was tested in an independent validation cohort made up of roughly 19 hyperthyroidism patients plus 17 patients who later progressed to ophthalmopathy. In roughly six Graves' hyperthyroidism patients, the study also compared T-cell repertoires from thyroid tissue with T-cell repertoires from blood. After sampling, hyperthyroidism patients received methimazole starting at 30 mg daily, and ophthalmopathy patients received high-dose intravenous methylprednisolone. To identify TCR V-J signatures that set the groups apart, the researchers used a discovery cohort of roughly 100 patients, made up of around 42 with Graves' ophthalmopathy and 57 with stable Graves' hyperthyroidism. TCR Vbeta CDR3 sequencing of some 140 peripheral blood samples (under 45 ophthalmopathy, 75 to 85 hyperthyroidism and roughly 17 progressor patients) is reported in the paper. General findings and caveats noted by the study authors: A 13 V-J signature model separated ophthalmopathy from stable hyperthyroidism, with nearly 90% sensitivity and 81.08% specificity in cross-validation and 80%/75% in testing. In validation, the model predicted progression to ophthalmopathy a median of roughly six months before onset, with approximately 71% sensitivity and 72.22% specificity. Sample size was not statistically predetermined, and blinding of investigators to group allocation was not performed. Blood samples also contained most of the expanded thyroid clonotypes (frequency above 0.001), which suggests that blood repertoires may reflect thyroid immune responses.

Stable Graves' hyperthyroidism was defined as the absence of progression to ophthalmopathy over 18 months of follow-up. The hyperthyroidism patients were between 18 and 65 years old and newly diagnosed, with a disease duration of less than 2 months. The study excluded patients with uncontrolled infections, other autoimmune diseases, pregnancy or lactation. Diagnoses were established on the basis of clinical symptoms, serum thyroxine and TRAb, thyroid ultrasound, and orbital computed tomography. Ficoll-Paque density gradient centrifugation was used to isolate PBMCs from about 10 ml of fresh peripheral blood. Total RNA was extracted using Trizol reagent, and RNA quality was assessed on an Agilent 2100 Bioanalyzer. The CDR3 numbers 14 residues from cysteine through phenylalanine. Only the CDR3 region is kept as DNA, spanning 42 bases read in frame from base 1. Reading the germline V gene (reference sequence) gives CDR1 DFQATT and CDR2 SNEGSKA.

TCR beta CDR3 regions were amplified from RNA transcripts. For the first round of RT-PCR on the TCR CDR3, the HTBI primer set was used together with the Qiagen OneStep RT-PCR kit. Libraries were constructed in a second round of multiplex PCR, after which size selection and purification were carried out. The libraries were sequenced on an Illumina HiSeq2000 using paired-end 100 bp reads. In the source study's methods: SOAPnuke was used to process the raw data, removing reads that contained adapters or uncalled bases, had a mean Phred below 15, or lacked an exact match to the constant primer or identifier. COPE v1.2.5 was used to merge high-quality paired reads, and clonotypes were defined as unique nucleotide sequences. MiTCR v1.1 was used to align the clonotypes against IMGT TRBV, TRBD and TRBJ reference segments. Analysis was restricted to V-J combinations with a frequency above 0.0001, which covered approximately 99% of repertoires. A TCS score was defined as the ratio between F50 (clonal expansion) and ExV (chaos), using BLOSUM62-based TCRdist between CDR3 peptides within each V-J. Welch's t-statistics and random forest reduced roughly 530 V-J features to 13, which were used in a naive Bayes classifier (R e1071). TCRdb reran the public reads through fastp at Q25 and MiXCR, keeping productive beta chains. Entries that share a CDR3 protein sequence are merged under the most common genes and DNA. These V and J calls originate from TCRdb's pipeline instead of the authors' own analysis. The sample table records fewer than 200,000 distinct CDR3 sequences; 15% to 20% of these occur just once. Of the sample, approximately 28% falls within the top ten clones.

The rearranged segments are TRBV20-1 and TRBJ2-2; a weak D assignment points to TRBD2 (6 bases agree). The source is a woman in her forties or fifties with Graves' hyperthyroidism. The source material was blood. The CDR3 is CSARSAGTTGELFF. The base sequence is TGCAGTGCTAGGTCGGCGGGGACGACCGGGGAGCTGTTCTTT.